The 12 T cell receptor beta chains below all came from one sample that was sequenced in a study of radiation and T cells in renal cell carcinoma. Regarding time point: baseline pretreatment blood. Treatment indicated: 15 Gy SBRT to primary tumor, nephrectomy 4 weeks later. Profiling relied on immunoSEQ multiplex PCR, and the TCRdb table lists in-frame clones only, not all of them. The data show 150,000 or so clones, with about 87% seen just once and about 4.3% held by the top ten. The input for sequencing was blood, taken from a patient whose treatment included radiotherapy and nephrectomy. Receptors were obtained from a woman in her 70s with renal cell carcinoma.

The V gene is TRBV15, the J gene TRBJ2-7, with 12 nucleotides matching TRBD2. The V gene end was trimmed by 3 bases and the J gene end by 4 bases; junction bases not matched to a gene: 13. The CDR3 runs 18 residues. From germline, CDR1 is LNHNV and CDR2 YYDKDF (reference sequence). The chain's CDR3 is CATSRRTSGARGRYEQYF. The CDR3 nucleotides read TGTGCCACCAGCAGGAGGACTAGCGGGGCTCGGGGGCGATACGAGCAGTACTTC.

The CDR3 loop reads CATRIQGATSYEQYF. The CDR3 nucleotides are TGTGCCACCCGGATACAGGGGGCGACCTCCTACGAGCAGTACTTC. The chain joins TRBV10-3 to TRBJ2-7; 9 bases match TRBD1. The V gene end was trimmed by 10 bases and the J gene end by 0 bases; junction bases not matched to a gene: 10. Germline V gene lookup returns CDR1 ENHRY and CDR2 SYGVKD. This CDR3 region has 15 residues.

V is TRBV5-4 and J is TRBJ2-1, with 7 bases aligning to TRBD1. With 4 bases clipped from V and 8 bases from J, the junction kept 6 bases outside the gene matches. CDR1 is SGHNT and CDR2 is YYREEE in the germline V gene (reference sequence). CDR3 length equals 13 residues. The CDR3 is CASSLTGSDEQFF. The CDR3 DNA reads TGTGCCAGCAGCCTGACAGGGTCAGATGAGCAGTTCTTC. Complete variable domain (other parts from reference TRBV5-4 and TRBJ2-1): ETGVTQSPTHLIKTRGQQVTLRCSSQSGHNTVSWYQQALGQGPQFIFQYYREEENGRGNFPPRFSGLQFPNYSSELNVNALELDDSALYLCASSLTGSDEQFFGPGTRLTVL.

The chain carries TRBV27 and TRBJ2-5; D tentatively reads TRBD1 or TRBD2 (6 bases each). Per germline, CDR1 MNHEY and CDR2 SMNVEV (reference sequence). This CDR3 region has 16 residues. V dropped 5 bases and J dropped 4 bases, with 20 bases sitting between them. The DNA for the CDR3 is TGTGCCAGCAGTAGAAGGGGGGAGCTCCTGGGAGAGACCCAGTACTTC. Translated: CASSRRGELLGETQYF.

V and J are TRBV30 and TRBJ1-1; no reliable D call. Trimming shortened V by 2 bases and J by 0 bases, and 16 bases separated the two germline ends. Germline-derived CDR1 and CDR2 are GTSNPN and SVGIG (reference sequence). The CDR3 is 16 residues long. The CDR3 nucleotides read TGTGCCTGGAGTACCCGGGGAGGCAGGCTGAACACTGAAGCTTTCTTT. It encodes CAWSTRGGRLNTEAFF.

The gene calls are TRBV2 and TRBJ2-7, with no clear D. The V gene lost 6 bases and the J gene lost 3 bases, with 18 bases spanning the gap. The CDR3 is 15 amino acids. The germline gives CDR1 SNHLY, CDR2 FYNNEI. The CDR3 sequence is CASSPDGSRVYEQYF. The CDR3 DNA reads TGTGCCAGCAGCCCGGACGGAAGTAGGGTCTACGAGCAGTACTTC.

V gene TRBV29-1 combines with J gene TRBJ1-1; D is possibly TRBD1 (5 bases). The V gene lost 7 bases and the J gene lost 2 bases, with 14 bases spanning the gap. Germline CDR1 SQVTM, CDR2 ANQGSEA. CDR3 size: 13 residues. This CDR3 reads CSAGWGGNTEAFF. For the CDR3, the DNA is TGCAGCGCCGGTTGGGGGGGTAACACTGAAGCTTTCTTT.

The chain uses TRBV7-6 and TRBJ2-3; TRBD2 aligns across 9 bases. V gave up 3 bases and J gave up 4 bases; unmatched junction bases: 5. Germline CDR1 SGHVS, CDR2 FNYEAQ. This CDR3 has 15 amino acids. The CDR3 nucleotides read TGTGCCAGCAGCTTCGGCGGGGGGGCTTCAGATACGCAGTATTTT. Its protein is CASSFGGGASDTQYF.

This clone was seen only once. The identical CDR3 is also encoded by other nucleotide sequences in the sample. The chain couples TRBV4-3 to TRBJ1-2; D not resolved. V lost 0 bases and J lost 7, with 9 bases in between. There are 13 residues in the CDR3. The germline gives CDR1 LGHNA, CDR2 YSLEER. The CDR3 nucleotides read TGCGCCAGCAGCCAAGATCGTAGCGGTGGCTACACCTTC. Its protein is CASSQDRSGGYTF.

This clone was seen just once. The identical CDR3 is also encoded by other nucleotide sequences in the sample. The chain is built from TRBV7-9 and TRBJ2-5; D may be TRBD1 (5 bases). Deletions cut 4 bases from V and 4 bases from J, with 10 bases between. The CDR3 consists of 13 residues. The germline gives CDR1 SEHNR, CDR2 FQNEAQ (reference sequence). Here the CDR3 reads CASSSTGGETQYF. CDR3 in DNA: TGTGCCAGCAGCTCTACAGGTGGAGAGACCCAGTACTTC.

This chain connects TRBV5-1 to TRBJ2-1; 14 positions match TRBD2. After removal of 4 bases from V and 8 bases from J, the junction contained 11 bases not matched to a gene. CDR3 length: 17 residues. CDR1 is SGHRS, CDR2 YFSETQ, per germline. The DNA for the CDR3 is TGCGCCAGCAGCCCCTCTAAGACTAGCGGGGGGGCGGATGAGCAGTTCTTC. Protein: CASSPSKTSGGADEQFF.

V gene TRBV11-3 combines with J gene TRBJ2-5; tentative D call: TRBD2 (5 bases). CDR3 length: 14 residues. The V gene's germline CDR1 is SGHNT and CDR2 YENEEA. The V gene lost 5 bases and the J gene lost 2 bases, with 12 bases spanning the gap. CDR3 sequence: CASSTPGEQETQYF. The CDR3 DNA sequence: TGTGCCAGCAGCACCCCCGGGGAGCAAGAGACCCAGTACTTC.